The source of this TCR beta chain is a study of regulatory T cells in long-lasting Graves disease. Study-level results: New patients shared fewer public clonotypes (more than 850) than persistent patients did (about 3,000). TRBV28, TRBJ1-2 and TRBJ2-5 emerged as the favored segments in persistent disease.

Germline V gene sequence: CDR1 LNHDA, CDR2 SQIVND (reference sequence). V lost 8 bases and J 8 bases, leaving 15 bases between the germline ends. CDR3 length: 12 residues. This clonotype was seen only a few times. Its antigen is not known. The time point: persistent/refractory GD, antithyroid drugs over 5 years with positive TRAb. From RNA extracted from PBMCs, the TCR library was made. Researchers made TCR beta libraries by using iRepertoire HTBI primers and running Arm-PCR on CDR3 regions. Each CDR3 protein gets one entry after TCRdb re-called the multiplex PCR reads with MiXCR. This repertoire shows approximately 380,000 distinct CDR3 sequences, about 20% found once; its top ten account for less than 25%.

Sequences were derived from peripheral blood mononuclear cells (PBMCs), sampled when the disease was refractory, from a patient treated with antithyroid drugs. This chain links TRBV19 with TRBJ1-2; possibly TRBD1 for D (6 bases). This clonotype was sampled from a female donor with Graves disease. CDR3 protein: CASAGGGGGYTF. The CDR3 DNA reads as TGTGCCAGTGCCGGAGGGGGAGGAGGCTACACCTTC.